These 21 T cell receptor beta chains originate from one sample sequenced in a study of blood T cells in healthy people across ages. The authors ran a second PCR of roughly 7 to 11 cycles using a sample-barcoded 5' primer and a J-beta primer mix. TCRdb reprocessed the 5' RACE reads with MiXCR, giving one entry per CDR3 protein. The data hold approximately 670,000 distinct CDR3 sequences, with roughly 43% observed a single time. Input material: blood. The source of these receptors is a man older than 75 in good health.

This clonotype was seen more than once but under ten times. The J gene is TRBJ2-3, the V gene TRBV28, with a weak D call TRBD1 (5 bases). CDR1 MDHEN and CDR2 SYDVKM come from the germline V gene. V was cut by 1 base and J by 2 bases, with 10 bases left in between. This CDR3 comprises 15 residues. CDR3 nucleotide sequence: TGTGCCAGCAGTTTATACGACAGTAACACAGATACGCAGTATTTT. Amino acids: CASSLYDSNTDTQYF.

The chain carries TRBV20-1 and TRBJ2-3, with D tentatively TRBD2 (5 bases). V dropped 0 bases and J dropped 2 bases, with 12 bases sitting between them. Germline CDR1 reads DFQATT; CDR2 reads SNEGSKA (reference sequence). The CDR3 extends over 15 amino acids. As DNA, the CDR3 is TGCAGTGCTAGAGATTCTAGCTCAAACACAGATACGCAGTATTTT. Encoded protein: CSARDSSSNTDTQYF.

This clonotype was found once. This chain joins TRBV4-2 and TRBJ2-3; perhaps TRBD2 as D (5 bases). The V end was cut by 0 bases, the J end by 0 bases, with 19 bases between. Germline V lookup: CDR1 LGHNA, CDR2 YNFKEQ. CDR3 length: 19 residues. The CDR3 is CASSQDEGLRLASTDTQYF. CDR3 in DNA: TGTGCCAGCAGCCAAGATGAAGGTTTGCGGCTAGCTAGCACAGATACGCAGTATTTT.

This clonotype was recorded a few times. The chain recombines TRBV20-1 with TRBJ2-7; TRBD2 aligns across 7 bases. From germline, CDR1 is DFQATT and CDR2 SNEGSKA (reference sequence). This CDR3 has 16 residues. V shed 0 bases and J 2 bases; nucleotides not matched to a gene: 10. The CDR3 DNA sequence: TGCAGTGCTAGAGATAAGAGGCGGGGGAAAACCTACGAGCAGTACTTC. As protein: CSARDKRRGKTYEQYF.

The chain is built from TRBV7-2 and TRBJ2-7; 11 nucleotides align to TRBD2. Trimming took 4 bases from V and 2 from J; bases not matched to a gene: 10. The CDR3 runs to 17 residues. Germline CDR1 and CDR2: SGHTA and FQGNSA. In DNA form, the CDR3 reads TGTGCCAGCAGCTCCTGGACTAGCGGGCCCTTTACCTACGAGCAGTACTTC. Protein: CASSSWTSGPFTYEQYF.

The chain has TRBV7-2 and TRBJ2-2, with TRBD2 as a possible D gene (5 bases). Per the germline V gene, CDR1 is SGHTA and CDR2 is FQGNSA. This CDR3 is built from 14 residues. V lost 0 bases to trimming and J lost 7 bases, with 9 bases between them. The CDR3 region is CASSLAGVVGELFF. Here the CDR3 DNA reads TGTGCCAGCAGCTTAGCGGGAGTGGTCGGGGAGCTGTTTTTT.

The V gene is TRBV29-1, the J gene TRBJ1-1; unclear D gene. Looked up from germline, CDR1 is SQVTM and CDR2 is ANQGSEA. V was pared by 7 bases and J by 2 bases, with 11 bases between. The CDR3 covers 12 residues. CDR3 bases: TGCAGCGCTGACAATCTAAACACTGAAGCTTTCTTT. It is translated as CSADNLNTEAFF.

A few counts support this clonotype. V usage is TRBV6-2 or TRBV6-3 and J usage is TRBJ2-5; 8 nucleotides align to TRBD2. CDR1 is MNHEY and CDR2 is SVGEGT in the germline V gene. The V segment lost 6 bases and the J segment 5 bases; nucleotides outside the gene matches: 8. This CDR3 region has 14 residues. The CDR3 sequence is CASSRLAGRETQYF. The CDR3 bases are TGTGCCAGCAGCAGGCTAGCGGGCAGGGAGACCCAGTACTTC.

The chain recombines TRBV7-2 with TRBJ2-2; TRBD2 agrees at 7 bases. The CDR3 extends over 18 amino acids. Germline-derived CDR1 and CDR2 are SGHTA and FQGNSA. Trimming took 0 bases from V and 5 from J; bases not matched to a gene: 12. CDR3 residues: CASSLATLALSGTGELFF. CDR3 nucleotide sequence: TGTGCCAGCAGCTTAGCGACACTAGCGCTTAGCGGTACCGGGGAGCTGTTTTTT.

This clonotype was recorded a few times. The chain has TRBV20-1 and TRBJ2-4; 7 bases align to TRBD2. The junction had 8 bases not matched to a gene; V was cut back by 3 bases and J by 3 bases. The CDR3 is 15 amino acids. Germline V gives CDR1 DFQATT, CDR2 SNEGSKA (reference sequence). CDR3 sequence reads: CSASLAGVGKNIQYF. DNA for the CDR3: TGCAGTGCTAGTCTCGCGGGAGTAGGCAAAAACATTCAGTACTTC.

This clonotype was recorded many times. The chain combines TRBV20-1 with TRBJ2-1, with TRBD2 matching 8 bases. The V gene's germline CDR1 is DFQATT and CDR2 SNEGSKA (reference sequence). V was clipped by 6 bases and J by 8 bases; unmatched bases: 6. The CDR3 covers 12 residues. CDR3 in DNA: TGCAGTGCCAGGACTAGCAGCGATGAGCAGTTCTTC. Amino acid sequence: CSARTSSDEQFF.

This chain links TRBV21-1 with TRBJ2-3; TRBD1 reflects the table's D call only, with no check against the DNA. TRBV21-1 is marked as a pseudogene. The CDR3 spans 14 residues. For the CDR3, the DNA is TGTGCCAGCAACGGGACCAAATCCACAGATACGCAGTATTTT. Protein sequence: CASNGTKSTDTQYF.

V and J are TRBV15 and TRBJ2-5; D is perhaps TRBD1 (5 bases). CDR3 length: 15 residues. From germline, CDR1 is LNHNV and CDR2 YYDKDF (reference sequence). V was pared by 0 bases and J by 5 bases, with 13 bases between. The CDR3 region has the DNA TGTGCCACCAGCAGAGAAGCAGGGTTGCTGGAGACCCAGTACTTC. Residues: CATSREAGLLETQYF.

With respect to this clonotype: The germline gene is not matched at one end of the junction; a read error may be the cause. The rearrangement joins TRBV30 to TRBJ2-1, with 11 nucleotides matching TRBD1. The CDR3 length is 13 residues. CDR1 GTSNPN and CDR2 SVGIG come from the germline V gene (reference sequence). CDR3 bases: TGCGCCTGTTCCCGGACAGGGGGCGATGAGCAGTTCTTC. It is translated as CACSRTGGDEQFF.

This clonotype was detected many times. The rearrangement links TRBV20-1 to TRBJ2-5, with 8 bases matching TRBD1. Per germline, CDR1 DFQATT and CDR2 SNEGSKA (reference sequence). The CDR3 extends over 14 amino acids. V trimming: 3 bases; J trimming: 5 bases; junction bases outside the gene matches: 8. The CDR3 sequence is CSASPGQGQETQYF. The CDR3 DNA reads as TGCAGTGCTAGCCCCGGACAGGGACAGGAGACCCAGTACTTC.

The rearrangement joins TRBV2 to TRBJ2-5, with unresolved D. V was trimmed by 6 bases and J by 1 base, leaving 12 bases between them. The CDR3 loop spans 14 amino acids. Germline V gene lookup returns CDR1 SNHLY and CDR2 FYNNEI. The CDR3 loop is CASRDMTGQETQYF. The CDR3 DNA sequence: TGTGCCAGCAGGGATATGACGGGCCAAGAGACCCAGTACTTC.

The rearrangement uses TRBV7-2 and TRBJ2-7, with 10 positions matching TRBD2. The V and J ends lost 2 bases and 7 bases, in that order; junction bases with no gene match: 14. CDR1 and CDR2 (germline): SGHTA, FQGNSA. The CDR3 sequence is 17 residues long. DNA for the CDR3: TGTGCCAGCAGCTTAACGGCTAGCGGGGGATTAACCGGAGAGCAGTACTTC. Translation gives CASSLTASGGLTGEQYF.

This clonotype was found a few times. The chain recombines TRBV5-1 with TRBJ1-2; 7 bases agree with TRBD1. The CDR3 extends over 15 amino acids. Per germline, CDR1 SGHRS and CDR2 YFSETQ. The V segment lost 0 bases and the J segment 4 bases; nucleotides outside the gene matches: 6. CDR3 in amino acids: CASSLGQGLIYGYTF. For the CDR3, the DNA is TGCGCCAGCAGCTTGGGACAGGGACTGATCTATGGCTACACCTTC.

The chain couples TRBV20-1 to TRBJ2-1; no reliable D call. The CDR3 runs 14 residues. CDR1 DFQATT and CDR2 SNEGSKA come from the germline V gene (reference sequence). V was pared by 7 bases and J by 0 bases, with 13 bases between. The CDR3 bases are TGCAGTGGAAGCGATCTCCGCTCCTACAATGAGCAGTTCTTC. Translating gives CSGSDLRSYNEQFF.

A remark on this clonotype: One junction end disagrees with the germline gene, perhaps due to a read error. J is TRBJ2-5 and V is TRBV7-2, with 9 bases that match TRBD1. Germline V gives CDR1 SGHTA, CDR2 FQGNSA. The CDR3 is 16 amino acids. This chain's CDR3 is CANSSRSGTGKETQYF. The CDR3 DNA reads as TGTGCCAACAGCTCCAGGTCCGGGACAGGGAAAGAGACCCAGTACTTC.

This clonotype was counted only a few times. The chain uses TRBV5-5 and TRBJ2-5; a possible D gene is TRBD2 (6 bases). The length of the CDR3 is 14 residues. From germline, CDR1 is SGHKS and CDR2 YYEKEE (reference sequence). V was clipped by 4 bases and J by 4 bases, with 14 bases between them. This CDR3 reads CASSVGGILETQYF. In DNA, the CDR3 is TGTGCCAGCAGCGTTGGCGGGATTTTAGAGACCCAGTACTTC.